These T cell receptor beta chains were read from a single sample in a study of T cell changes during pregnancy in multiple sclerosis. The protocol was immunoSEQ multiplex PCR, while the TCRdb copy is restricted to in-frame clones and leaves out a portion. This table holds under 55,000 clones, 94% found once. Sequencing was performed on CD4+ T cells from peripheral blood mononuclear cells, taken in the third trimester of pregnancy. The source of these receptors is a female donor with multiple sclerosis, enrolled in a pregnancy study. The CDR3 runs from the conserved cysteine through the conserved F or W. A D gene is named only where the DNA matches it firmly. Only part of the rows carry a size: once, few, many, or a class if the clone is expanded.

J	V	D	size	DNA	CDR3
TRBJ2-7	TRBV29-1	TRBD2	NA	TGCAGCGTGGGCCTAGCGGGAATAGGTTACGAGCAGTACTTC	CSVGLAGIGYEQYF
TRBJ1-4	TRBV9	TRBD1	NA	TGTGCCAGCAGCGTAGGTACGCGACAGGGAGGAGAAAAACTGTTTTTT	CASSVGTRQGGEKLFF
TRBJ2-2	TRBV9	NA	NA	TGTGCCAGCAGCGTAGCTCAGGGCTGGACCGGGGAGCTGTTTTTT	CASSVAQGWTGELFF
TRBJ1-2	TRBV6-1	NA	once	TGTGCCAGCAGATTAACAGAAGCTAACTATGGCTACACCTTC	CASRLTEANYGYTF
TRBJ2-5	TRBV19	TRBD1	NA	TGTGCCAGTAGTATAACGGGACAGAAAGAGACCCAGTACTTC	CASSITGQKETQYF
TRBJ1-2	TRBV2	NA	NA	TGTGCCAGCAACCTAGGGGGGGCCTATGGCTACACCTTC	CASNLGGAYGYTF
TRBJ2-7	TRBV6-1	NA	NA	TGTGCCAGCAGTGTCGTACAGGGACCCTACGAGCAGTACTTC	CASSVVQGPYEQYF
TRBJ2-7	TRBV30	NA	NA	TGTGCCTGGATCCCATTCCAGGGTGCCTACGAGCAGTACTTC	CAWIPFQGAYEQYF
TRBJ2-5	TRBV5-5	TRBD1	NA	TGTGCCAGCAGCTCCTACCACAGGGGCTCGCAGACCCAGTACTTC	CASSSYHRGSQTQYF
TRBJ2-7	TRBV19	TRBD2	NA	TGTGCCAGTAGTATACCGGGACTAGCTACCTACGAGCAGTACTTC	CASSIPGLATYEQYF
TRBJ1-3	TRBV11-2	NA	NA	TGTGCCAGCAGCTTAGAATGGGGAGCTGACATATATTTT	CASSLEWGADIYF
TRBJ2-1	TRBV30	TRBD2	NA	TGTGCCTGGAGGGGAATTTTAGCGGGAGGGCCTTTAAGTTCCTACAATGAGCAGTTCTTC	CAWRGILAGGPLSSYNEQFF
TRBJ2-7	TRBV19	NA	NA	TGTGCCAGTAGTATAGGGCAGGACAGCTCCTACGAGCAGTACTTC	CASSIGQDSSYEQYF
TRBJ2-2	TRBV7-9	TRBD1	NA	TGTGCCAGCAGCGAAAGGGGGCTTCAAGGGAGTGTCCCCGGGGAGCTGTTTTTT	CASSERGLQGSVPGELFF
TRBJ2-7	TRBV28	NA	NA	TGTGCCAGCAGTTTTTCAGGCACCTACGAGCAGTACTTC	CASSFSGTYEQYF
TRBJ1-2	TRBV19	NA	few	TGTGCCAGTAGTGAACGGCGGGGGGGTTCTAAGGATGGCTACACCTTC	CASSERRGGSKDGYTF
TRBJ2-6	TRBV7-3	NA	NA	TGTGCCAGCAGCCTAGCCCCCCCGGCTTCTGGGGCCAACGTCCTGACTTTC	CASSLAPPASGANVLTF
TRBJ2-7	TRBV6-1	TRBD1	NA	TGTGCCAGCATATTGGACAGGGCCTACGAGCAGTACTTC	CASILDRAYEQYF
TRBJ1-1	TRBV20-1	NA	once	TGCAGTGCTCCGCCGGGGGTTGAAGCTTTCTTT	CSAPPGVEAFF
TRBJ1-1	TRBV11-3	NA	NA	TGTGCCAGCAGCTTAGGTGGCGGAGTTGAAGCTTTCTTT	CASSLGGGVEAFF
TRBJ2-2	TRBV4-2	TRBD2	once	TGTGCCAGCAGCCAAGTGGTTAGCGGGAAGACCGGGGAGCTGTTTTTT	CASSQVVSGKTGELFF
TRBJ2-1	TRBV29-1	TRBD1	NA	TGCAGCGTTGAGGAAGGACAGGCGAGCTCCTACAATGAGCAGTTCTTC	CSVEEGQASSYNEQFF
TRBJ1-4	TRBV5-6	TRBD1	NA	TGTGCCAGCAGTGCCGGGACAGGGGGCAGTGAAAAACTGTTTTTT	CASSAGTGGSEKLFF
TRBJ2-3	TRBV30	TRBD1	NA	TGTGCCTGGAGTCTTGGGACAGCGAGCTCCACAGATACGCAGTATTTT	CAWSLGTASSTDTQYF
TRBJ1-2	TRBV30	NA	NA	TGTGCCTGGAGTGTAATATCAGGGTCTCGACCTATTAACTATGGCTACACCTTC	CAWSVISGSRPINYGYTF
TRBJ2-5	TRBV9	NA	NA	TGTGCCAGCAGCGTAGGTGGGGCCACAGAGACCCAGTACTTC	CASSVGGATETQYF
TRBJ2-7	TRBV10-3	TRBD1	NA	TGTGCCATCAGAAGACAGGGGGCCTACGAGCAGTACTTC	CAIRRQGAYEQYF
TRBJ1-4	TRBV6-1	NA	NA	TGTGCCTCCCACCGGGGAGGGGTTAAGGAAAAACTGTTTTTT	CASHRGGVKEKLFF
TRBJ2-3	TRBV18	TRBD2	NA	TGTGCCAGCTCACCCCTTAGCGGGGGGGAACTCACAGATACGCAGTATTTT	CASSPLSGGELTDTQYF
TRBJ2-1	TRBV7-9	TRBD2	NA	TGTGCCAGCAGCGTCAGCGGGGGGGCCACCAATGAGCAGTTCTTC	CASSVSGGATNEQFF
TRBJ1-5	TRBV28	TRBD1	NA	TGTGCCAGCAGAGGGACAGGGGTTAATCAGCCCCAGCATTTT	CASRGTGVNQPQHF
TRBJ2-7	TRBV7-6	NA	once	TGTGCCAGCTTCTCTCCAGGGGCTCACGAGCAGTACTTC	CASFSPGAHEQYF
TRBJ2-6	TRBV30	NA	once	TGTGCCTGGACAAACTCTGGGGCCAACGTCCTGACTTTC	CAWTNSGANVLTF
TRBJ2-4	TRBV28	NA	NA	TGTGCCAGCAGCCCGAGACAGGAACACTGGACCCCCCTAGCCAAAAACATTCAGTACTTC	CASSPRQEHWTPLAKNIQYF
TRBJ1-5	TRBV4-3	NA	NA	TGCGCCAGCAGCCAAGATTCAGGTAAAGACCAGCCCCAGCATTTT	CASSQDSGKDQPQHF
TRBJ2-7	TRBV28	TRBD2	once	TGTGCCAGCAGTCCCCACCATGGACTAGCGGTCTACGAGCAGTACTTC	CASSPHHGLAVYEQYF
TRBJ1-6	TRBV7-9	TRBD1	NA	TGTGCCAGCAGCTTAGGGACAGGGGCGAATTCACCCCTCCACTTT	CASSLGTGANSPLHF
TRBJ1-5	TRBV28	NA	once	TGTGCCAGCAGCCCCCGAGACGGGTACAATCAGCCCCAGCATTTT	CASSPRDGYNQPQHF
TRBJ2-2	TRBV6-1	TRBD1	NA	TGTGCCAGCAGGATGGGTGAAGGGGGCATTCGGGAGCTGTTTTTT	CASRMGEGGIRELFF
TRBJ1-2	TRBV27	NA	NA	TGTGCCAGCAGTCCACGACAGGCGAACTATGGCTACACCTTC	CASSPRQANYGYTF
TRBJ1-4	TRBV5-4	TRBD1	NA	TGTGCCAGCAGCTTTGGGGCTGGGACAGACGGTGAAAAACTGTTTTTT	CASSFGAGTDGEKLFF
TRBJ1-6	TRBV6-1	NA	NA	TGTGCCAGCAGTGAATTCCGGGGGAGCTCCTATAATTCACCCCTCCACTTT	CASSEFRGSSYNSPLHF
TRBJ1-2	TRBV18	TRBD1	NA	TGTGCCAGCTCACAGAACAGGGGCCCTACCTATGGCTACACCTTC	CASSQNRGPTYGYTF
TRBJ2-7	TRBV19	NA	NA	TGTGCCAGTAGTATCCCAGGGGATACCTACGAGCAGTACTTC	CASSIPGDTYEQYF
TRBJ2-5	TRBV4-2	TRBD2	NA	TGTGCCAGCAGCCAAGAACTAGCGGGGCGGCAAGAGACCCAGTACTTC	CASSQELAGRQETQYF
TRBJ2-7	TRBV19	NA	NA	TGTGCCAGTAGTATAACCGGGGGACCCACCTACGAGCAGTACTTC	CASSITGGPTYEQYF
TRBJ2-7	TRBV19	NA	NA	TGTGCCAGTAGTTCCCCCCGGGACACAACCTACGAGCAGTACTTC	CASSSPRDTTYEQYF
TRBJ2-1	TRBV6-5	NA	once	TGTGCCAGCAGGGGCAGGGGATCAAGCAATGAGCAGTTCTTC	CASRGRGSSNEQFF
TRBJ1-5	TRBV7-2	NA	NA	TGTGCCAGCAGTGGCGGATCGGGAAGCAATCAGCCCCAGCATTTT	CASSGGSGSNQPQHF
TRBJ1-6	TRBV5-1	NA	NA	TGCGCCAGCAGCTTGGGCAGTACATCGTTTAATTCACCCCTCCACTTT	CASSLGSTSFNSPLHF
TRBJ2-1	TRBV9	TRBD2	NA	TGTGCCAGCAGCGTCCCCGGGACTAGCGGGCCCCTCAATGAGCAGTTCTTC	CASSVPGTSGPLNEQFF
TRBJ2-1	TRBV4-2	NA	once	TGTGCCAGCAGCCAAGCCAGGACAGCGATTAATGAGCAGTTCTTC	CASSQARTAINEQFF